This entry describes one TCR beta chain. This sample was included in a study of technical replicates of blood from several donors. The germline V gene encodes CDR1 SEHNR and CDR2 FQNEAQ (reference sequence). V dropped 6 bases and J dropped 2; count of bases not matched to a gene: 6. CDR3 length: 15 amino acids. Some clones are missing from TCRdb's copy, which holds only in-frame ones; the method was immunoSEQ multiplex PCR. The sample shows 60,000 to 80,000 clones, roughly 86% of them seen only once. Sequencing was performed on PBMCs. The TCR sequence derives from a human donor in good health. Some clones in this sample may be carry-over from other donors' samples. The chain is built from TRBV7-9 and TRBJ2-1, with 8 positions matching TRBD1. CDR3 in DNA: TGTGCCAGCAGATCCGGGACAGGCGCCTACAATGAGCAGTTCTTC. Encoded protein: CASRSGTGAYNEQFF.